This T cell receptor beta chain came from a study of OX40 agonist ivuxolimab in advanced cancers. Study background: Participants, 82.7% male, averaged about 59 years of age, ranging from roughly 20 to 85.

The germline gives CDR1 MDHEN, CDR2 SYDVKM. This CDR3 spans 15 amino acids. Between the trimmed V and J ends, which lost 8 bases and 2 bases, there was a span of 16 bases. Blood sampling took place at baseline, cycle 4 day 1, and cycle 7 day 1. Profiled with immunoSEQ multiplex PCR; TCRdb holds only in-frame clones, not every one. The profile shows tens of thousands of clones, roughly 86% of them singletons. The chain employs TRBV28 and TRBJ2-1; possibly TRBD2 for D (6 bases). Specimen: CD4+ or CD8+ T cells sorted from blood, collected in a trial of the OX40 agonist ivuxolimab. The source of this sequence is an adult with an advanced solid tumor such as melanoma, head and neck, liver or kidney cancer. The CDR3 sequence is CASGGGLATYNEQFF. Written as DNA, the CDR3 is TGTGCCAGCGGGGGTGGGCTAGCGACCTACAATGAGCAGTTCTTC. The complete variable domain, with remaining parts taken from reference TRBV28 and TRBJ2-1, reads DVKVTQSSRYLVKRTGEKVFLECVQDMDHENMFWYRQDPGLGLRLIYFSYDVKMKEKGDIPEGYSVSREKKERFSLILESASTNQTSMYLCASGGGLATYNEQFFGPGTRLTVL.